The table lists the clone carrying this T cell receptor (beta chain) with many counts. Molecules of cDNA were individually given unique molecular identifiers that were attached to them. TCRdb independently ran MiXCR on the 5' RACE reads; one entry per CDR3 protein. The sample has about 56,000 distinct CDR3 sequences; about 10% are singletons. This sample is part of a study of early T cells in non-severe SARS-CoV-2 infection. For the study at large: Investigators sequenced bulk RNA drawn from unsorted whole blood, and chains remained unpaired.

The germline V gene has CDR1 SGHRS and CDR2 YFSETQ. CDR3 length equals 12 residues. Trimming took off 2 bases at V and 8 bases at J, with 8 bases between the two ends. V and J are TRBV5-1 and TRBJ2-1; D unclear. The sequence was collected from an adult who was a healthcare worker with PCR-confirmed SARS-CoV-2 infection or an uninfected control (not recorded which). The sequencing sample was made of whole blood. CDR3: CASSLEDYEQFF. The CDR3 region has the DNA TGCGCCAGCAGCTTAGAAGACTATGAGCAGTTCTTC.